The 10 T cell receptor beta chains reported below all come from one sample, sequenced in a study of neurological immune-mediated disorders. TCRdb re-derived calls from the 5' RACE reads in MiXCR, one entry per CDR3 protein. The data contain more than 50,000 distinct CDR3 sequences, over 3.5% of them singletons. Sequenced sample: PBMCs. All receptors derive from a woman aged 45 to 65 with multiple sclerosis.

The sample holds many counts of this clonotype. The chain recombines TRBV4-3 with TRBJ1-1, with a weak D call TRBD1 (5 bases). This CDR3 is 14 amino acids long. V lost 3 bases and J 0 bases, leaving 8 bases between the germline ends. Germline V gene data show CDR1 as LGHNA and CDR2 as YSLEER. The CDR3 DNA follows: TGCGCCAGCAGCCACCAGACAGTGAACACTGAAGCTTTCTTT. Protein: CASSHQTVNTEAFF.

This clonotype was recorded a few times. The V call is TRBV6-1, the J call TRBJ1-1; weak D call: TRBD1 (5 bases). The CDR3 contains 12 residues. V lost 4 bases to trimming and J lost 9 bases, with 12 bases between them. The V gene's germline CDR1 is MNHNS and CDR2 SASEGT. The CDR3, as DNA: TGTGCCAGCAGTGTATCCACGGGGCAAGCTTTCTTT. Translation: CASSVSTGQAFF.

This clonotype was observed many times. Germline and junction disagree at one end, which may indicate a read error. The chain's CDR3 is CSARTPERAIGSPLNF. In nucleotides, the CDR3 is TGCAGTGCTAGGACCCCCGAGAGGGCTATAGGTTCACCCCTCAACTTT. The chain couples TRBV20-1 to TRBJ1-6; D remains unclear. The CDR3 runs 16 residues. Germline CDR1 reads DFQATT; CDR2 reads SNEGSKA (reference sequence).

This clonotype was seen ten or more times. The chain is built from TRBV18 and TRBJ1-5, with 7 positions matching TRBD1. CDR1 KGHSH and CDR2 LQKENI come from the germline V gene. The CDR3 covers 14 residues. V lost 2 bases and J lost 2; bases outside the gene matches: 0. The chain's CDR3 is CASSPGTGNQPQHF. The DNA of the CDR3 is TGTGCCAGCTCACCAGGGACAGGCAATCAGCCCCAGCATTTT.

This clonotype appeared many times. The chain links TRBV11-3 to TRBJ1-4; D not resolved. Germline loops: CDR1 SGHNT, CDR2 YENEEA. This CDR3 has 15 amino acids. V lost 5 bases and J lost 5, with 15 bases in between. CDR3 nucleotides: TGTGCCAGCAGCCCCCCCGAGGGCCCGAATGAAAAACTGTTTTTT. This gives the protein CASSPPEGPNEKLFF.

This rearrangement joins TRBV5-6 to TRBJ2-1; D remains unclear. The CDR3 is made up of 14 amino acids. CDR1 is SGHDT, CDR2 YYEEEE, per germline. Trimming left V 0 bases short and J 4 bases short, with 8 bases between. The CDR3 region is CASSLGRVYNEQFF. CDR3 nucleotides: TGTGCCAGCAGCTTGGGTAGGGTATACAATGAGCAGTTCTTC.

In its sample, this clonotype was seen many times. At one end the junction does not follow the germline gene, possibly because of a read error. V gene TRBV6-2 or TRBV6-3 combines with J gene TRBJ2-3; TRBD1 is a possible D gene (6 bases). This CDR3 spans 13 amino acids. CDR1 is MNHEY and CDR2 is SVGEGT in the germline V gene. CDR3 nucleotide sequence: TGTGCCAGCAGTTACCTCGGGACATCCCACTGTATATTT. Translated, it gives CASSYLGTSHCIF.

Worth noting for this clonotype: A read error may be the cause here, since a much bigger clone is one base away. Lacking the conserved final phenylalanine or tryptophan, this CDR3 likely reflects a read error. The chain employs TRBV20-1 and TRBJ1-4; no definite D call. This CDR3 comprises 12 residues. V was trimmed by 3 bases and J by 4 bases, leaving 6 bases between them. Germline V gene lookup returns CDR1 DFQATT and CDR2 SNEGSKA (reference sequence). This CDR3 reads CSASGSNEKLFI. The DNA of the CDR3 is TGCAGTGCTAGCGGGAGTAATGAAAAACTGTTTATT.

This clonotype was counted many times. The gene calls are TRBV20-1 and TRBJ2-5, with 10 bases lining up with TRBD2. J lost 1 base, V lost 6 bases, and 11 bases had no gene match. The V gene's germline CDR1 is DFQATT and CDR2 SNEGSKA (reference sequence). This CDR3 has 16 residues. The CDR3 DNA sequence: TGCAGTGCGCTCCGTGTAGCGGGGGGTAGCCAAGAGACCCAGTACTTC. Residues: CSALRVAGGSQETQYF.

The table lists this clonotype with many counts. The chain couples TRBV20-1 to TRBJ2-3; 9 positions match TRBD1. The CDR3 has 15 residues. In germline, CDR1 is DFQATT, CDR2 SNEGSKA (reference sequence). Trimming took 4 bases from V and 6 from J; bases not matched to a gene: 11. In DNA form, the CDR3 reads TGCAGTGCTACCGCGGGACAGGGCGTAGGGGATACGCAGTATTTT. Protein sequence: CSATAGQGVGDTQYF.